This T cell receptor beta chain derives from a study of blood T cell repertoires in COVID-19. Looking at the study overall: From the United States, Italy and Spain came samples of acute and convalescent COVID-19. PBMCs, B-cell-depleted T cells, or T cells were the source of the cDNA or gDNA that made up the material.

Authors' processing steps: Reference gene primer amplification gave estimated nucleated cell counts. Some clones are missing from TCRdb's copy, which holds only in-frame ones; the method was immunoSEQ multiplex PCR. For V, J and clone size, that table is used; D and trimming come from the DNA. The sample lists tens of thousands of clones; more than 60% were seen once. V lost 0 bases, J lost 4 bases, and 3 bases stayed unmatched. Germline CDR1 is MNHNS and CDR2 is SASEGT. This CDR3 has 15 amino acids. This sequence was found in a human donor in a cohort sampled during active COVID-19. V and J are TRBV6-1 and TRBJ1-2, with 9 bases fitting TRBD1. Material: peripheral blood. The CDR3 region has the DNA TGTGCCAGCAGTGAAGCGGGACAGGGCAGCTATGGCTACACCTTC. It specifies CASSEAGQGSYGYTF.